This T cell receptor beta chain was obtained from a study of CD8+ T cells in alopecia areata (dated by TCRdb to about 2018). General notes on the study: Treated patients were enrolled in an open-label pilot trial of oral tofacitinib at 5 to 10 mg twice daily for moderate-to-severe alopecia areata. Patients received tofacitinib for 6 to 18 months and were then followed off drug for 6 months to check for delayed response and recurrence. Disease severity in treated patients was measured with the SALT score, which quantifies the percentage of affected scalp surface area. To study T cell clonal expansion in alopecia areata, the researchers applied high-throughput TCRbeta sequencing to both the C3H/HeJ mouse model and human patients. Human TCRbeta sequencing covered scalp tissue and sorted CD4+ and CD8+ peripheral blood T cells from patchy and totalis/universalis alopecia areata patients and healthy controls. Biopsies were taken from tofacitinib-treated patients at baseline and at 4 and 24 weeks of treatment, and a later scalp biopsy was taken in several of the tofacitinib-treated patients. Scalp clonality was compared among normal scalp (n=4), patchy alopecia areata scalp (n=8), and alopecia totalis/universalis scalp (n=8). The RNA source kit depended on sample type: the PAXgene miRNA kit for fixed scalp, the miRNeasy kit for PBMCs, and the RNeasy kit for mouse skin. Amplification of TCRbeta CDR3 regions was done by immunoSEQ multiplex PCR using 35 Vbeta forward primers and 13 Jbeta reverse primers.

According to the study, the label for this sample's time point signals: less than five weeks on oral tofacitinib. What the treatment or condition label conveys for this sample: oral pan-JAK inhibitor, 5-10 mg twice daily. Lesional scalp punch biopsies and peripheral blood were collected from alopecia areata patients. PBMCs were isolated by density centrifugation and stained for CD3, CD4 and CD8, and CD4+ and CD8+ T cells were sorted on a FACSAria. From cysteine to phenylalanine, the CDR3 is 13 amino acids long. Left in the record is the CDR3 DNA by itself, 39 bases read in frame from the first base. Taken from the germline V gene (reference sequence), the CDR1 and CDR2 loops are LNHDA and SQIVND. V drops 7 bases and J drops 6 bases, leaving 13 bases in between. To prepare the library, the immunoSEQ multiplex PCR assay was applied. RNA was extracted from all samples and reverse transcribed into cDNA as template for TCR sequencing. First-strand cDNA was synthesized with SuperScript III using a 2:1 mix of oligo-dT and random hexamers. A synthetic immune receptor repertoire was used to gauge amplification bias, and whatever bias remained was removed computationally. On the study's bioinformatics: Raw reads were preprocessed to remove errors, and CDR3 was defined according to IMGT conventions as the region from the conserved cysteine to phenylalanine. Clonality was computed as 1 minus the Shannon entropy, with the entropy normalized by log2 of the number of productive unique TCRs. Whether scalp clones were CD4 or CD8 was inferred by matching scalp TCRbeta sequences against CD4 and CD8 repertoires sorted from blood. The table comes from immuneACCESS by way of TCRdb, which keeps in-frame sequences with V and J called. Part of the clones is missing from these tables; in studies checked, under half for an unresolved V gene and the rest for unknown reasons. That table is the source of V, J and clone size, and D and trimming were worked out from the DNA. The sample data list some 98,000 clones, and about 64% of these were observed just once. The ten largest account for 15% of the sample.

As regards this clone: Its antigen target is currently unknown. No base-level quality is on record; no much larger clone is a single base apart.

Findings and caveats that apply to the study as a whole: During tofacitinib treatment, many expanded lesional clones stuck around in both scalp and blood, and this persistence may partly explain why relapse happens after treatment is stopped. The treated cohort was small, with a single nonresponder, so links between baseline CD8+ expansion and response need larger studies. Higher clonality and more expanded CD8+ clones were observed in lesional scalp than in normal scalp, particularly in alopecia totalis/universalis, a finding suggestive of antigenic drive. Tofacitinib significantly lowered scalp clonality and the number of expanded CD8+ clones among the top 100 scalp clones. Resident alphabeta T cells in normal human skin are also sequenced, complicating scalp TCR repertoire analysis, unlike mouse skin dominated by gammadelta T cells. Compared with mice, TCR sequences shared between patients were less clear, possibly partly because of HLA diversity across the patient population.

This sample comprised CD8+ T cells sorted from blood, obtained at week 4, from a patient treated with tofacitinib. In this chain, TRBV19 is recombined with TRBJ2-4, and the D gene may be TRBD1, 6 bases matching. The receptor comes from a human donor with alopecia areata. The bases are TGTGCCAGTACCGATGGACAGACAAACATTCAGTACTTC. It codes for CASTDGQTNIQYF. Reference TRBV19 and TRBJ2-4 proteins supply the regions before and after the CDR3; the full variable domain is: DGGITQSPKYLFRKEGQNVTLSCEQNLNHDAMYWYRQDPGQGLRLIYYSQIVNDFQKGDIAEGYSVSREKKESFPLTVTSAQKNPTAFYLCASTDGQTNIQYFGAGTRLSVL.